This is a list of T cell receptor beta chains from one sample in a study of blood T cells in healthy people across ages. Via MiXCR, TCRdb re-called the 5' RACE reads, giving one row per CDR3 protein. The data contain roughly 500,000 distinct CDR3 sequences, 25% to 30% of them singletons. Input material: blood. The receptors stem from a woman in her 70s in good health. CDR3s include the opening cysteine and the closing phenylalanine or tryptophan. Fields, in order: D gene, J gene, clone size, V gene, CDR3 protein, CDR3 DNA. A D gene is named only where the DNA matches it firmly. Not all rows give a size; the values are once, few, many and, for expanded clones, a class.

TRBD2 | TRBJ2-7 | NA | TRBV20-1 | CSASRPGLAYSYEQYF | TGCAGTGCTAGTCGGCCGGGACTAGCTTATTCCTACGAGCAGTACTTC
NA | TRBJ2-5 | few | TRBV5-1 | CASSLRGDVLQETQYF | TGCGCCAGCAGCTTGAGGGGGGACGTCTTGCAAGAGACCCAGTACTTC
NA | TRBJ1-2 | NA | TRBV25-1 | CASSGGHGGYTF | TGTGCCAGCAGTGGAGGACACGGTGGCTACACCTTC
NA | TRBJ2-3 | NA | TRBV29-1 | CSVEEGRTFLTDTQYF | TGCAGCGTTGAAGAGGGCCGGACTTTCTTGACAGATACGCAGTATTTT
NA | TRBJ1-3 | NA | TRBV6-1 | CASSPGQFSGNTIYF | TGTGCCAGCAGTCCCGGGCAGTTCTCTGGAAACACCATATATTTT
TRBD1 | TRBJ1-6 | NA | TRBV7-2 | CASSLRNRGNSPLHF | TGTGCCAGCAGCTTACGTAACAGGGGTAATTCACCCCTCCACTTT
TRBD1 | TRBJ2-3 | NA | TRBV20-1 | CSASQDRVLDTQYF | TGCAGTGCTAGTCAGGACAGGGTTCTAGATACGCAGTATTTT
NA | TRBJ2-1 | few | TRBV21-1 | CASTKAGSSYNEQFF | TGTGCCAGCACAAAAGCGGGGAGCTCCTACAATGAGCAGTTCTTC
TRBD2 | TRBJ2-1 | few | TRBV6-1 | CASSVAGGLFEQFF | TGTGCCAGCAGTGTAGCGGGGGGCCTCTTTGAGCAGTTCTTC
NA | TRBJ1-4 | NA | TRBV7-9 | CASSRTREKLFF | TGTGCCAGCAGCCGGACACGCGAAAAACTGTTTTTT
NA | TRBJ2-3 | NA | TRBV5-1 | CASSSLPTDTQYF | TGCGCCAGCAGCTCGCTTCCCACAGATACGCAGTATTTT
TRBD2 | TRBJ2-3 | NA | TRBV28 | CASSFGSSGADTQYF | TGTGCCAGCAGTTTTGGTTCTAGCGGGGCAGATACGCAGTATTTT
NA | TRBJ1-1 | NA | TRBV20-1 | CRARHRAMNTEAFF | TGCAGAGCTAGACACCGGGCCATGAACACTGAAGCTTTCTTT
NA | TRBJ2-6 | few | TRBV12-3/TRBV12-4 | CASSLRLDSSYSGANVLTF | TGTGCCAGCAGTTTACGGCTCGACAGTTCCTACTCTGGGGCCAACGTCCTGACTTTC
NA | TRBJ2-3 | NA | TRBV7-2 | CASSDYGRIPATQYF | TGTGCCAGCAGCGACTACGGACGGATACCGGCTACGCAGTATTTT
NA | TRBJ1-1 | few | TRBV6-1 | CASSGRGRGTEAFF | TGTGCCAGCAGCGGCAGGGGACGAGGCACTGAAGCTTTCTTT
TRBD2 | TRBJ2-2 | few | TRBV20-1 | CSARPVQRGGSGELFF | TGCAGTGCTAGGCCGGTTCAGCGGGGGGGCAGCGGGGAGCTGTTTTTT
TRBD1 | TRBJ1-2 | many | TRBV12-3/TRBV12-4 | CASDRELGGGYTF | TGTGCCAGCGACAGGGAACTAGGTGGCGGCTACACCTTC
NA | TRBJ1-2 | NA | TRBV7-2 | CASSPLGRNYGYAF | TGTGCCAGCAGCCCGCTAGGCAGGAACTATGGCTACGCCTTC
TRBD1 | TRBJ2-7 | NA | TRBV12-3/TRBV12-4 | CASSLGQAAFEQYF | TGTGCCAGCAGTTTGGGACAGGCCGCATTCGAGCAGTACTTC